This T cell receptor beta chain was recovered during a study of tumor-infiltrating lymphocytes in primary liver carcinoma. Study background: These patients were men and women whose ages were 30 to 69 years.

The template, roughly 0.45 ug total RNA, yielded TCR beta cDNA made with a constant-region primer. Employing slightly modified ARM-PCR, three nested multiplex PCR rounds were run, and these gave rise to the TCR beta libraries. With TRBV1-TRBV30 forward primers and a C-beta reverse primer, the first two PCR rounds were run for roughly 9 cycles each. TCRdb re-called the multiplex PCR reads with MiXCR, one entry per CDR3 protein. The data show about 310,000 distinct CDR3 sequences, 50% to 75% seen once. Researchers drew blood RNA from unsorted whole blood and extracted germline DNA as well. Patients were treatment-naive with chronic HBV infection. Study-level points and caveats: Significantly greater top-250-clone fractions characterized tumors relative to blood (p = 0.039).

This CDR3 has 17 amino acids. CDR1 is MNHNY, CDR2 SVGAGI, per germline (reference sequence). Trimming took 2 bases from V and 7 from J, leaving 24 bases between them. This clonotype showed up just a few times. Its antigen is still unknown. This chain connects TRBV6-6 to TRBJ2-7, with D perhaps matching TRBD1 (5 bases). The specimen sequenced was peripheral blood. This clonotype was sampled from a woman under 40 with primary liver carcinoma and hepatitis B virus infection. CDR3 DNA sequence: TGTGCCAGCAGTTACCCCACTCTCATTAGGCCGACAGAAGAGCAGTACTTC. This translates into CASSYPTLIRPTEEQYF.